A single T cell receptor (beta chain) is shown here with its context. Its antigen remains unidentified. These data are taken from a study of cytomegalovirus exposure and HLA in healthy donors. About the study: Membership in the Caucasian-associated ancestry cluster was found for around 85% of 350 to 450 genotyped donors. Study observations and caveats: Trimming of TCR beta V- and J-genes showed a link, identified in a later analysis, to a missense DCLRE1C variant. Previously analyzed data showed that most TCR beta V segments were productive at a frequency of about 90% or about 30%. Some highly shared sequence variants likely arose as a pipeline artifact.

PCR involved 60 Vbeta and 13 Jbeta primers. Clones were read by immunoSEQ multiplex PCR, and TCRdb kept only the in-frame ones, dropping some. The table has about 50,000 clones, roughly 80% seen once; the top ten hold 2.5% to 3%. The ends lost 2 bases at V and 4 bases at J; junction bases unmatched: 6. The germline V gene has CDR1 KGHSY and CDR2 FQNENV. This CDR3 has 15 residues. Sequencing input: PBMCs. The V and J genes are TRBV16 and TRBJ1-2; TRBD1 agrees at 8 bases. This receptor was obtained from a woman aged 35 to 49 in good health and CMV-seropositive. The CDR3 region is CASSQHRDRFYGYTF. The CDR3 region has the DNA TGTGCCAGCAGCCAACACCGGGACAGGTTCTATGGCTACACCTTC.